This entry is about one T cell receptor (beta chain). Its antigen is unknown. The record has no base qualities; no much larger clone is one base away. The data belong to a study of cytotoxic CD8 clonotypes in ibrutinib-treated CLL (dated by TCRdb to the early 2020s). Study-level background: In this cohort, approximately 15 patients were treatment-naive and some 10 were relapsed/refractory, while some 18 had unmutated IGHV. On average, each sample had about 250,000 productive templates and approximately 89,000 productive rearrangements. Partial responses were observed in around 25 patients and complete responses in 2; after a median follow-up of around 68 months, remission was maintained in about 15 patients and progression was observed in around twelve. Every remission and progressive disease sample was obtained while ibrutinib was still being received by the patients. Cryopreserved peripheral blood mononuclear cells were obtained prior to treatment, at the time of response, and at either disease progression or sustained remission. Longitudinal samples were obtainable from about 30% of the 86 participants in the trial. Response samples were obtained after a median of approximately twelve months of treatment, with a range of roughly 6 to 40 months.

The goal of deep resolution MiSeq sequencing was a depth between 1 in 1 million and 1 in 200,000 T cells, and coverage averaged 10x per clonotype. The immunoSEQ hsTCRB Kit was used to generate TCR beta libraries. In the paper's pipeline: The data were analyzed with ImmunoSEQ Analyzer and ImmunoSEQ Data Assistant, and V, D and J gene assignments followed IMGT definitions. Clonality, which ranges from 0 to 1, was calculated as one minus the normalized Shannon entropy of productive rearrangement frequencies. Only overrepresented clonotypes making up at least 0.05% of the repertoire of each patient were included in the public clonotype analysis. Roughly 12 age-matched healthy donor repertoires from immuneACCESS were used as controls for clonality. TCRdb obtained this table from immuneACCESS and retained in-frame rearrangements with V and J assigned. These tables miss some clones; where compared with another copy, unresolved V genes account for less than half of the shortfall, and the remainder is unexplained. The V and J calls and clone size are taken from that table; D and trimming were inferred from the DNA. Present in this sample are some 98,000 clones, 78% of which were seen just once. The ten largest account for under 35% of the sample.

Broader findings and caveats from the paper: Public clonotypes were rare and either shrank or stayed stable during treatment, and the rise in clonality at ibrutinib response reflected expansion of private clonotypes. An increase in clonality was observed at ibrutinib response, with clonality remaining stable during sustained remission and falling back toward baseline at progression. Baseline clonality was found to be higher than that of age-matched healthy donors and was strongly correlated with circulating CD8+ T-cell counts. Sampling times were not matched between patients in sustained remission and patients whose disease was progressing, and lymph node repertoires were not examined.

Explained via the paper, the time point label denotes: roughly 12 months on ibrutinib. Roughly 2 micrograms of genomic DNA were extracted from cryopreserved PBMCs for TCR beta library preparation. High-throughput TCR beta sequencing was performed on longitudinal blood samples from CLL patients receiving ibrutinib monotherapy. The patients took part in an open-label, single-center phase 2 trial of ibrutinib monotherapy. V is pared back by 0 bases and J by 0 bases, with 12 bases lying between the germline termini. The CDR1 and CDR2 encoded by the germline V gene are SGHDN and FVKESK. The CDR3 runs 17 amino acids, cysteine and phenylalanine included. Only CDR3 DNA is held: 51 bases, read in frame from base 1.

The specimen was PBMCs, collected after 12 months of ibrutinib treatment. The chain couples TRBV14 to TRBJ1-3, with the D gene too uncertain to name. This clonotype was sampled from a human donor with chronic lymphocytic leukemia. The CDR3 protein: CASSQERVRNSGNTIYF. DNA sequence: TGTGCCAGCAGCCAAGAAAGGGTGCGGAACTCTGGAAACACCATATATTTT.